This paragraph reports one TCR beta chain. TCRdb's copy holds only in-frame clones and misses some; the assay was immunoSEQ multiplex PCR. Of tens of thousands of clones in the sample, around 74% were seen once. The sample originates from a study of blood T cell repertoires in COVID-19. V was clipped by 1 base and J by 3 bases, with 13 bases between them. This CDR3 spans 15 amino acids. Looked up from germline, CDR1 is SGHKS and CDR2 is YYEKEE (reference sequence). The origin of this receptor is a woman of 80 years or more with active or convalescent COVID-19. V gene TRBV5-5 combines with J gene TRBJ1-2; D gene unclear. The sequenced sample consisted of peripheral blood. The CDR3 nucleotides are TGTGCCAGCAGCTTGAGACCTGGCGGGGACTATGGCTACACCTTC. Its translation: CASSLRPGGDYGYTF.